The 21 T cell receptor beta chains presented below share a single source sample, sequenced in a study of blood T cell repertoires in COVID-19. The method was immunoSEQ multiplex PCR; TCRdb's version includes in-frame clones alone and lacks a portion of them. Here the sample spans over 300,000 clones, 70% to 90% being singletons. The sequenced material came from PBMCs or T cells enriched from blood (not recorded which). These receptors originate from a man aged 25 to 40 who had recovered from COVID-19.

In its sample, this clone was seen a few times. The V gene is TRBV5-6, the J gene TRBJ1-6, with D possibly TRBD1 on 5 matching bases. This CDR3 is built from 19 residues. Germline values: CDR1 SGHDT, CDR2 YYEEEE. Trimming took off 9 bases at V and 3 bases at J, with 28 bases between the two ends. The CDR3 spells CATQKLGMSGKDYNSPLHF. Here the CDR3 DNA reads TGTGCCACCCAGAAATTGGGGATGTCAGGGAAGGACTATAATTCACCCCTCCACTTT.

The rearrangement joins TRBV10-1 to TRBJ2-5, with TRBD2 matching over 9 bases. In germline, CDR1 is WNHNN, CDR2 SYGVQD (reference sequence). V was clipped by 3 bases and J by 1 base; unmatched bases: 9. The CDR3 length is 17 residues. CDR3 in DNA: TGCGCCAGCAGTGAAGGGCCTAGCGGGGCGATCCAAGAGACCCAGTACTTC. As protein: CASSEGPSGAIQETQYF.

DNA for the CDR3: TGTGCCAGCAGCCCAGACGGGAGCTCCTACGAGCAGTACTTC. Translation gives CASSPDGSSYEQYF. The J gene is TRBJ2-7, the V gene TRBV7-3; possible D gene TRBD2, 6 bases. Germline CDR1 is SGHTA and CDR2 is FQGTGA. This CDR3 is built from 14 residues. V lost 5 bases and J lost 0, with 11 bases in between.

The V and J genes are TRBV19 and TRBJ1-4, with a weak D call TRBD1 (6 bases). The CDR3 sequence is 14 residues long. With 8 bases removed from V and 0 bases from J, the gap between germline ends came to 10 bases. CDR1 and CDR2 (germline): LNHDA, SQIVND (reference sequence). The CDR3 here is CASRQASTNEKLFF. The DNA of the CDR3 is TGTGCCAGTCGACAGGCCTCAACTAATGAAAAACTGTTTTTT.

The chain carries TRBV9 and TRBJ2-5; 10 nucleotides agree with TRBD2. Germline CDR1 and CDR2: SGDLS and YYNGEE. Trimming at V came to 0 bases and at J to 1 base, leaving 3 bases not matched to a gene. This CDR3 has 16 residues. CDR3 loop: CASSVAAGGPQETQYF. CDR3 sequence (DNA): TGTGCCAGCAGCGTAGCAGCGGGGGGGCCCCAAGAGACCCAGTACTTC.

The rearrangement joins TRBV7-2 to TRBJ2-3; tentatively, D is TRBD1 (5 bases). The V gene's germline CDR1 is SGHTA and CDR2 FQGNSA. This CDR3 contains 16 residues. Trimming left V 3 bases short and J 0 bases short, with 13 bases between. The CDR3 loop reads CASSFDSPVSTDTQYF. Written as DNA, the CDR3 is TGTGCCAGCAGCTTCGACAGCCCTGTTAGCACAGATACGCAGTATTTT.

CDR3 loop: CASSLNSGANEKLFF. CDR3 nucleotide sequence: TGTGCCAGCAGCTTAAACTCCGGGGCTAATGAAAAACTGTTTTTT. The chain joins TRBV7-6 to TRBJ1-4, with no clear D. This CDR3 contains 15 residues. CDR1 is SGHVS and CDR2 is FNYEAQ in the germline V gene. Between the trimmed V and J ends, which lost 2 bases and 3 bases, there was a span of 10 bases.

The chain employs TRBV2 and TRBJ1-2; 7 bases align to TRBD1. V lost 1 base to trimming and J lost 4 bases; unmatched junction nucleotides: 9. The CDR3 contains 16 residues. Germline V gene data show CDR1 as SNHLY and CDR2 as FYNNEI. This chain's CDR3 is CASSEGGDSLIYGYTF. The CDR3 nucleotides are TGTGCCAGCAGTGAAGGGGGGGACAGCCTCATCTATGGCTACACCTTC.

V is TRBV5-1 and J is TRBJ2-1, with TRBD1 identical over 8 bases. The CDR3 totals 14 residues. Germline V CDR1 and CDR2: SGHRS, YFSETQ. The junction had 7 bases not matched to a gene; V was cut back by 3 bases and J by 8 bases. CDR3 amino acids: CASSSDRGGDEQFF. In DNA form, the CDR3 reads TGCGCCAGCAGCTCCGACAGGGGAGGTGATGAGCAGTTCTTC.

This clone has only one observation. The CDR3 sequence: CASSVLPGQGGNEQFF. CDR3 nucleotide sequence: TGTGCCAGCAGTGTACTTCCGGGACAGGGGGGCAATGAGCAGTTCTTC. The chain is built from TRBV6-4 and TRBJ2-1; 11 nucleotides agree with TRBD1. The germline gives CDR1 MRHNA, CDR2 SNTAGT. Germline trimming cut 4 bases from V and 6 bases from J; bases unmatched to any gene: 8. CDR3 length: 16 amino acids.

This clone appeared once. The J gene is TRBJ1-5, the V gene TRBV7-9; no definite D call. The CDR3 covers 14 residues. V lost 5 bases and J 4 bases, leaving 12 bases between the germline ends. CDR1 is SEHNR and CDR2 is FQNEAQ in the germline V gene (reference sequence). In nucleotides, the CDR3 is TGTGCCAGCAGCACCGGCGGTGGGAATCAGCCCCAGCATTTT. Its protein is CASSTGGGNQPQHF.

This chain links TRBV19 with TRBJ1-2; TRBD1 matches 9 bases. This CDR3 region has 13 residues. The junction had 5 bases not matched to a gene; V was cut back by 5 bases and J by 7 bases. Germline CDR1 and CDR2: LNHDA and SQIVND (reference sequence). The CDR3 region is CASSGTGFGGYTF. The CDR3 DNA is TGTGCCAGTAGTGGGACAGGGTTTGGTGGCTACACCTTC.

This chain uses TRBV5-1 with TRBJ2-7; 7 nucleotides match TRBD2. CDR3 length: 15 residues. V lost 2 bases, J lost 4 bases, and 9 bases stayed unmatched. Germline values: CDR1 SGHRS, CDR2 YFSETQ. The CDR3 region is CASSFSSGRRYEQYF. The DNA of the CDR3 is TGCGCCAGCAGCTTTTCTAGCGGCCGTCGGTACGAGCAGTACTTC.

This clone was detected once. The rearrangement joins TRBV7-3 to TRBJ1-1, with D unclear. V was pared by 2 bases and J by 0 bases, with 10 bases between. Germline V gene lookup returns CDR1 SGHTA and CDR2 FQGTGA. CDR3 length: 15 amino acids. CDR3 loop: CASSLYGVMNTEAFF. DNA for the CDR3: TGTGCCAGCAGCTTATACGGGGTTATGAACACTGAAGCTTTCTTT.

The chain has TRBV7-2 and TRBJ1-2; a possible D gene is TRBD1 (5 bases). CDR1 and CDR2 from the germline V gene are SGHTA and FQGNSA. V was cut by 2 bases and J by 4 bases, with 8 bases left in between. The CDR3 length is 13 residues. The CDR3 is CASSLRGIYGYTF. The CDR3 DNA follows: TGTGCCAGCAGCTTACGGGGGATCTATGGCTACACCTTC.

The chain joins TRBV6-5 to TRBJ1-5; D is undetermined. The CDR3 is 14 amino acids. Trimming shortened V by 2 bases and J by 11 bases, and 16 bases separated the two germline ends. CDR1 and CDR2 (germline): MNHEY, SVGAGI. This CDR3 is CASSYDYSRITQHF. For the CDR3, the DNA is TGTGCCAGCAGTTACGACTACAGTCGTATAACCCAGCATTTT.

The CDR3 loop reads CASSNQVNQPQHF. DNA for the CDR3: TGTGCCAGCAGTAACCAGGTCAATCAGCCCCAGCATTTT. This chain joins TRBV6-2 or TRBV6-3 and TRBJ1-5; unclear D gene. The CDR3 is made up of 13 amino acids. Germline CDR1 reads MNHEY; CDR2 reads SVGEGT. The V gene lost 5 bases and the J gene lost 3 bases, with 8 bases spanning the gap.

The rearrangement joins TRBV3-1 (or the pseudogene TRBV3-2) to TRBJ2-3, with TRBD2 matching 7 bases. V lost 3 bases, J lost 0 bases, and 12 bases stayed unmatched. The germline V gene has CDR1 LGHDT and CDR2 YNNKEL (reference sequence). This CDR3 is 18 amino acids long. CDR3 in amino acids: CASSQGPWRGSSTDTQYF. CDR3 coding DNA: TGTGCCAGCAGCCAGGGACCCTGGCGGGGGAGTAGCACAGATACGCAGTATTTT.

The CDR3 spells CASGGGGGTEAFF. In nucleotides, the CDR3 is TGTGCCAGCGGGGGAGGCGGCGGCACTGAAGCTTTCTTT. The chain employs TRBV6-5 and TRBJ1-1; the D gene is possibly TRBD1 (5 bases). V was clipped by 8 bases and J by 4 bases, with 14 bases between them. Germline CDR1 MNHEY, CDR2 SVGAGI. There are 13 residues in the CDR3.

The rearrangement uses TRBV2 and TRBJ1-2; tentatively, D is TRBD1 (6 bases). V lost 6 bases and J 0 bases, leaving 17 bases between the germline ends. Germline V lookup: CDR1 SNHLY, CDR2 FYNNEI. The CDR3 contains 16 residues. The CDR3 is CASRPRGFGPNYGYTF. DNA of the CDR3: TGTGCCAGCAGACCCAGGGGTTTCGGGCCTAACTATGGCTACACCTTC.

J is TRBJ1-2 and V is TRBV5-8; D gene ambiguous. The CDR3 covers 12 residues. V shed 4 bases and J shed 4 bases, with 8 bases lying between them. CDR1 is SGHTS, CDR2 YDEGEE, per germline. CDR3 in amino acids: CASSGLGYGYTF. In DNA, the CDR3 is TGTGCCAGCAGCGGGCTCGGCTATGGCTACACCTTC.